This T cell receptor (beta chain) was recorded in a study of early stage breast cancer tumors. Study background: Samples were sequenced at about 10-fold average coverage. Study results and caveats: Most shared enriched TCRB sequences were commonly generated ones.

Data came from immunoSEQ multiplex PCR; TCRdb stores just in-frame clones and leaves some out. The repertoire holds approximately 70,000 clones, around 80% seen once, with 4.7% in the top ten. Per germline, CDR1 LNHDA and CDR2 SQIVND (reference sequence). This CDR3 has 14 residues. V was cut by 7 bases and J by 6 bases, with 16 bases left in between. This clone was seen only once. As yet, its antigen is unknown. This chain connects TRBV19 to TRBJ2-4; D might be TRBD2 (6 bases). The clonotype comes from a person aged 40 to 50 with breast cancer. Sequenced input: blood. The CDR3 DNA reads as TGTGCCAGTACCGGCGGAGGGAACTTAAACATTCAGTACTTC. Its translation is CASTGGGNLNIQYF. The full variable domain, its missing parts supplied by reference TRBV19 and TRBJ2-4, is DGGITQSPKYLFRKEGQNVTLSCEQNLNHDAMYWYRQDPGQGLRLIYYSQIVNDFQKGDIAEGYSVSREKKESFPLTVTSAQKNPTAFYLCASTGGGNLNIQYFGAGTRLSVL.